This paragraph covers one TCR beta chain sequence. These data belong to a study of metastatic and nonmetastatic thyroid tumors. Prior to thyroid surgery, none of the patients had received any treatment. Trimming stripped 7 bases from V and 2 bases from J, with 11 bases between. CDR3 size: 12 residues. CDR1 is DFQATT and CDR2 is SNEGSKA in the germline V gene (reference sequence). TCRdb used MiXCR to call clones anew from the PCR reads. The sample has 32,000 or so clones, around 19% seen once. The TCR originated in a female donor with papillary thyroid cancer or a benign thyroid nodule (not recorded which). Some clones in this sample may be carry-over from other donors' samples. The chain carries TRBV20-1 and TRBJ1-2, with TRBD1 as a possible D gene (6 bases). The sample comprised blood. CDR3 protein: CSGKRGNYGYTF. CDR3 sequence (DNA): TGCAGTGGCAAAAGGGGGAACTATGGCTACACCTTC.